This TCR beta chain was profiled in a study of a mutant IDH1 vaccine in newly diagnosed glioma. Whole-study context: There were approximately 60% males and around 38% females among treated patients, whose mean age was approximately 41 years. Points from the study as a whole: Most patients, around 93%, showed vaccine-induced immune responses.

Per germline, CDR1 SGHVS and CDR2 FNYEAQ. The V gene lost 5 bases and the J gene lost 2 bases, with 10 bases spanning the gap. This CDR3 comprises 13 residues. A remark on this clone: Its target is not known.

Sequencing was performed with immunoSEQ multiplex PCR; in TCRdb, only in-frame clones are kept and a portion is missing. Of over 75,000 clones in the sample, around 77% are singletons; the top ten hold 7.5%. Time point here: baseline, week 1 (first vaccination visit). Noted treatment: pre-vaccination baseline after standard-of-care therapy. Newly diagnosed WHO grade 3 or 4 IDH1-mutant, ATRX-lost astrocytomas were identified in the donors. The sequence was collected from a man in his forties with glioma. The J gene is TRBJ2-7, the V gene TRBV7-6; D is unresolved. The sample here was PBMCs, taken from a glioma patient treated with radiotherapy, temozolomide or both. The chain's CDR3 is CASSPSRTYEQYF. As DNA, the CDR3 is TGTGCCAGCAGCCCATCGAGGACCTACGAGCAGTACTTC.